The source of this T cell receptor beta chain is a study of CD8+ T cells in alopecia areata. Study summary: Treated patients took oral tofacitinib at 5 to 10 mg twice daily.

Whole-study findings and limits: Shared TCR sequences were less clear between patients than in mice, possibly partly from HLA diversity.

Extracted from the samples, RNA was reverse transcribed into cDNA to serve as the sequencing template. The table came from immunoSEQ multiplex PCR; TCRdb's copy has only in-frame clones and leaves some out. The sample yields around 250,000 clones, 67% seen once. A word on this clone: What it binds is not known.

This TCR was recovered from a human donor with alopecia areata. The source material was CD4+ T cells sorted from blood, sampled at week 0.

The CDR3 nucleotides are TGCGCCAGCAGCTTCGGCAGTTCCTACGAGCAGTACTTC. This encodes CASSFGSSYEQYF. The chain has TRBV5-1 and TRBJ2-7; D is unresolved. V lost 2 bases and J 1 base, leaving 7 bases between the germline ends. The CDR3 has 13 amino acids. CDR1 SGHRS and CDR2 YFSETQ come from the germline V gene. Filled out from reference TRBV5-1 and TRBJ2-7, the complete variable domain reads KAGVTQTPRYLIKTRGQQVTLSCSPISGHRSVSWYQQTPGQGLQFLFEYFSETQRNKGNFPGRFSGRQFSNSRSEMNVSTLELGDSALYLCASSFGSSYEQYFGPGTRLTVT.